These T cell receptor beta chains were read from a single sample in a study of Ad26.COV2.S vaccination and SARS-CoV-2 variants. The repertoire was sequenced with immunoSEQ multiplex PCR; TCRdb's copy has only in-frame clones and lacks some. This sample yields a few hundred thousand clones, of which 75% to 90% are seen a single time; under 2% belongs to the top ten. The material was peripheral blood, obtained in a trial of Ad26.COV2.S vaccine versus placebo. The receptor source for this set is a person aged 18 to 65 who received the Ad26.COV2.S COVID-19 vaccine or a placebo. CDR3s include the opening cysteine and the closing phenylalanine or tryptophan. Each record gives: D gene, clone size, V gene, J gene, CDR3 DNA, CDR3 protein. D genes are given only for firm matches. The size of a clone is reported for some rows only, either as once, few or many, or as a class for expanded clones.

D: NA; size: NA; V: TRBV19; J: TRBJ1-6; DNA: TGTGCCAGTAGTCGAGAGTATAATTCACCCCTCCACTTT; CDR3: CASSREYNSPLHF
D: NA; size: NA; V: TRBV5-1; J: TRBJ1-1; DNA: TGCGCCAGCAGCCCGTCACCGGGGGTGAACACTGAAGCTTTCTTT; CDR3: CASSPSPGVNTEAFF
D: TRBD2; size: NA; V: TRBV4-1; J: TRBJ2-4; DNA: TGCGCCAGCAGCCAACCGACTAGCGGAGAAGCCAAAAACATTCAGTACTTC; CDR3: CASSQPTSGEAKNIQYF
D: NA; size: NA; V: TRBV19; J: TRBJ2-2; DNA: TGTGCCAGTAGTCTCCGGGGAGGCGGGGAGCTGTTTTTT; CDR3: CASSLRGGGELFF
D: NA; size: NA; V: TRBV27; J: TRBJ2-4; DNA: TGTGCCAGCAGTTTAGGCAGGGGAGGCATTCAGTACTTC; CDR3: CASSLGRGGIQYF
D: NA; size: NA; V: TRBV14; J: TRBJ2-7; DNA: TGTGCCAGCAGCAAGATCGAGGGGGGCGAGCAGTACTTC; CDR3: CASSKIEGGEQYF
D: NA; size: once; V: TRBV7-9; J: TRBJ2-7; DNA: TGTGCCAGCAGCCCATCGGGACTTTCCTACGAGCAGTACTTC; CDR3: CASSPSGLSYEQYF
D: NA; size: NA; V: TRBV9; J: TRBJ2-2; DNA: TGTGCCAGCAGCGTAGAAAGCTGGGGGCCGACCGGGGAGCTGTTTTTT; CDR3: CASSVESWGPTGELFF
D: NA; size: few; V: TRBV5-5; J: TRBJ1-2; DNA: TGTGCCAGCAAGGGGGGGCGCGGAAACTATGGCTACACCTTC; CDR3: CASKGGRGNYGYTF
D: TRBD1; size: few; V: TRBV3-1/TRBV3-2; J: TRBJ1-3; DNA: TGTGCCAGCAGCCCCACAGGGGCCTCTGGAAACACCATATATTTT; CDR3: CASSPTGASGNTIYF
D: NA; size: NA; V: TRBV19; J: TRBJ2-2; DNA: TGTGCCAGTAGTGAGGGCTCCTACACCGGGGAGCTGTTTTTT; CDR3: CASSEGSYTGELFF
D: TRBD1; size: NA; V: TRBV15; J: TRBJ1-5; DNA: TGTGCCACCAGCAGAGACACAGGGGCGGTGCAGCCCCAGCATTTT; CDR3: CATSRDTGAVQPQHF
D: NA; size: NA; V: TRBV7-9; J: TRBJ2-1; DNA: TGTGCCAGCAGCTTCACAGGGCGCTCCTACAATGAGCAGTTCTTC; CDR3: CASSFTGRSYNEQFF
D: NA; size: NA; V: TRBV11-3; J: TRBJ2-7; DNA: TGTGCCAGCAGCTCAGCTCGGGGGTACGAGCAGTACTTC; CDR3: CASSSARGYEQYF
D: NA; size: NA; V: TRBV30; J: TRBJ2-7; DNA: TGTGCCTGGAGTCTAGGTACAGACTACGAGCAGTACTTC; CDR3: CAWSLGTDYEQYF
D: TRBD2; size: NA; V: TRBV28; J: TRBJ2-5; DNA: TGTGCCAGCAGCCCGGGACTAGCGGGAGGCGCCCAGTACTTC; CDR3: CASSPGLAGGAQYF
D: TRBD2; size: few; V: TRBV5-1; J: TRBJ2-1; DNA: TGCGCCAGCAGCTTGGCCGGTCAGGGATCTAGCGGGAGCGGCGGTGAGCAGTTCTTC; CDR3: CASSLAGQGSSGSGGEQFF
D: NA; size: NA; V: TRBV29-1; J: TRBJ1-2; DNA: TGCAGCGTTGAAGGGGTGGGGTCCTATGGCTACACCTTC; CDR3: CSVEGVGSYGYTF
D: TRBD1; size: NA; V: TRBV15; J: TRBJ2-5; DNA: TGTGCCTCCGCTGCCGTCAGGGGGCAAGAGACCCAGTACTTC; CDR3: CASAAVRGQETQYF
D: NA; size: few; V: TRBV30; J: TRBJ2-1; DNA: TGTGCCTGGAGTCTCGGCGGGAACTCCTACAATGAGCAGTTCTTC; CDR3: CAWSLGGNSYNEQFF
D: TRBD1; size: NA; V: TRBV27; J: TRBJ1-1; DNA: TGTGCCAGCAGTCCGGGGACAGTTTCGAACACTGAAGCTTTCTTT; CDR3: CASSPGTVSNTEAFF
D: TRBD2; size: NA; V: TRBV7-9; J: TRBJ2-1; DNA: TGTGCCAGCAGCCCCCTTAGCGGGAGGGCCTTCAATGAGCAGTTCTTC; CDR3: CASSPLSGRAFNEQFF